The clone carrying this TCR beta chain was detected only once. The antigen is undetermined. Clones were read by immunoSEQ multiplex PCR, and TCRdb kept only the in-frame ones, dropping some. Here the sample spans approximately 22,000 clones, about 85% being singletons. The data derive from a study of OX40 agonist ivuxolimab in advanced cancers. Across the study: Across the patients, intravenous ivuxolimab was delivered every 2 weeks at 0.01 to 10 mg/kg. People who had prior anti-PD-1, anti-PD-L1 or anti-CTLA-4 therapy could take part, and under 50% had some. From about 23 to 85 years was the age range, with a mean of around 60 years, and approximately 80% were male.

Notes on the study in general: Clonal expansion was seen in CD4+ and CD8+ blood T cells by week 6 at 0.1 to 3.0 mg/kg.

CDR1 is LGHNA and CDR2 is YSLEER in the germline V gene. The V end was cut by 3 bases, the J end by 2 bases, with 10 bases between. The CDR3 runs to 14 residues. The chain is built from TRBV4-3 and TRBJ1-1; no clear D. This TCR was sampled from an adult with an advanced solid tumor such as melanoma, head and neck, liver or kidney cancer. Specimen: CD4+ or CD8+ T cells sorted from blood, collected in a trial of the OX40 agonist ivuxolimab. The CDR3 DNA is TGCGCCAGCAGCCATGCCGACGGTAACACTGAAGCTTTCTTT. This gives the protein CASSHADGNTEAFF.